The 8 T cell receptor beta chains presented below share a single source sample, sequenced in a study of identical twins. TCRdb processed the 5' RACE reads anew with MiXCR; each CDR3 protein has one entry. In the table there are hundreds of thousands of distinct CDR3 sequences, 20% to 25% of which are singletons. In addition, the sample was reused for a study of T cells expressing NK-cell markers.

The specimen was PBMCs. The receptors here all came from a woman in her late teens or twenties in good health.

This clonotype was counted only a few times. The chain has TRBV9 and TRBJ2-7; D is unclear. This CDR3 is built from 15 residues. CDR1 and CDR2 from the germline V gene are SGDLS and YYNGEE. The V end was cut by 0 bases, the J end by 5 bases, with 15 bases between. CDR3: CASSVAGDSANEQYF. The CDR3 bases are TGTGCCAGCAGCGTAGCCGGAGACTCGGCCAACGAGCAGTACTTC.

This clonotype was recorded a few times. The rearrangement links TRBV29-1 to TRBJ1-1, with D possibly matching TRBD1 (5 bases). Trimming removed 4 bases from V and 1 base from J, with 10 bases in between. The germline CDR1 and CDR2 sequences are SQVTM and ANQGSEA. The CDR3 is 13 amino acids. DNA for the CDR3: TGCAGCGTTGCGCAGGGCACGAACACTGAAGCTTTCTTT. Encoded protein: CSVAQGTNTEAFF.

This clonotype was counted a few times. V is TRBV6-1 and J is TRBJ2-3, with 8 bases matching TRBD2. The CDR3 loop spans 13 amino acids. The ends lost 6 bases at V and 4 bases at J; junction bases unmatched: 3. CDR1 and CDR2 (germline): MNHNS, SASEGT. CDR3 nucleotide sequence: TGTGCCAGCAGCGCGGGAGGCCCAGATACGCAGTATTTT. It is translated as CASSAGGPDTQYF.

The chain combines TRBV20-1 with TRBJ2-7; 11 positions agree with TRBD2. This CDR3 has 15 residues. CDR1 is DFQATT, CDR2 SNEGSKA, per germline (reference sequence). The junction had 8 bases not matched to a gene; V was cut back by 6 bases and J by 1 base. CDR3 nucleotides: TGCAGTGCCATTCCCGCTAGCGGGAGGTCCTACGAGCAGTACTTC. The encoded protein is CSAIPASGRSYEQYF.

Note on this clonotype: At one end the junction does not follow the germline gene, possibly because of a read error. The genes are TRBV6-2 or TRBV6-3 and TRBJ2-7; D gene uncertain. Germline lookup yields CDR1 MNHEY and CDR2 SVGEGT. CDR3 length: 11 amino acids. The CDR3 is CDSSYSYEQYF. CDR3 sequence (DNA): TGTGACAGCAGTTATTCCTACGAGCAGTACTTC.

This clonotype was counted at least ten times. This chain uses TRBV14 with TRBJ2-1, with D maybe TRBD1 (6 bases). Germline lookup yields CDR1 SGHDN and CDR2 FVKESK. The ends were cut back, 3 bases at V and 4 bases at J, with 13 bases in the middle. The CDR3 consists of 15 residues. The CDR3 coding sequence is TGTGCCAGCAGCCAGACAGGTGACCCTTACAATGAGCAGTTCTTC. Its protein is CASSQTGDPYNEQFF. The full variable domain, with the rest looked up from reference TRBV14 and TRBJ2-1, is EAGVTQFPSHSVIEKGQTVTLRCDPISGHDNLYWYRRVMGKEIKFLLHFVKESKQDESGMPNNRFLAERTGGTYSTLKVQPAELEDSGVYFCASSQTGDPYNEQFFGPGTRLTVL.

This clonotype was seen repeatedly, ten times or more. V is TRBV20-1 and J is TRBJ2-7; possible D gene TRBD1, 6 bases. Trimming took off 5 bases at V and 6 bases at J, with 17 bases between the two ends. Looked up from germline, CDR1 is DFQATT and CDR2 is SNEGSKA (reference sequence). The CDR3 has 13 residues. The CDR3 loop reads CSAWLQGRGEQYF. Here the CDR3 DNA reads TGCAGTGCTTGGTTACAGGGTCGGGGCGAGCAGTACTTC.

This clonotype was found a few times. The CDR3 region has the DNA TGCGCCAGCAGTTCCTCGTCGTCCCGGAGTGGGGAAGCTTTCTTT. It specifies CASSSSSSRSGEAFF. The rearrangement links TRBV5-1 to TRBJ1-1; D is unresolved. The CDR3 contains 15 residues. V gave up 5 bases and J gave up 8 bases, with 22 bases separating them. CDR1 is SGHRS and CDR2 is YFSETQ in the germline V gene.